This T cell receptor (beta chain) was recorded in a study of T-cell memory formation after mild COVID-19. Across the study: TCR clusters mostly belonged to single donors.

This clonotype was detected only a few times. Its antigen is currently unknown. Study-level findings and limits: Pre-infection memory harbored some responding clones, suggesting cross-reactive memory joined.

TCRdb processed the 5' RACE reads anew with MiXCR; each CDR3 protein has one entry. This sample yields around 310,000 distinct CDR3 sequences, of which approximately 15% are seen a single time; about 21% belongs to the top ten. The CDR3 runs 11 residues. V lost 6 bases, J lost 2 bases, and 6 bases lay in between. The V gene's germline CDR1 is SQVTM and CDR2 ANQGSEA. This receptor was obtained from a man aged 18 to 30 who had mild COVID-19 (a few samples of this study predate the infection). Cell type and time point are not known. The source material was PBMCs or a T cell subset sorted from them (not recorded which). V usage is TRBV29-1 and J usage is TRBJ2-3; D remains ambiguous. The chain's CDR3 is CSVSVTDTQYF. As DNA, the CDR3 is TGCAGCGTGTCAGTCACAGATACGCAGTATTTT.